This is a list of T cell receptor beta chains from one sample in a study of regulatory and conventional T cells in breast cancer. From the PCR reads, TCRdb called clonotypes with MiXCR, one entry per CDR3 protein. The sample lists about 9,600 distinct CDR3 sequences; 34% were seen once. The specimen sequenced was conventional T cells from blood. These receptors came from a male donor in good health. Both conserved end residues are part of each CDR3. Each record gives: CDR3 length, D gene, clone size, J gene, V gene, CDR3 protein, CDR3 DNA. D genes are given only for firm matches. Where a row states a size, it is once, few, many or the class of an expanded clone; other rows omit it.

length: 15; D: NA; size: NA; J: TRBJ2-5; V: TRBV5-1; CDR3: CASSSETGPGETQYF; DNA: TGCGCCAGCAGCTCGGAGACAGGTCCGGGGGAGACCCAGTACTTC
length: 14; D: TRBD1; size: few; J: TRBJ1-2; V: TRBV7-9; CDR3: CASSLGGTVYGYTF; DNA: TGTGCCAGCAGCTTAGGAGGGACAGTCTATGGCTACACCTTC
length: 14; D: TRBD1; size: few; J: TRBJ2-5; V: TRBV28; CDR3: CASSFPGGRETQYF; DNA: TGTGCCAGCAGTTTCCCAGGGGGCCGGGAGACCCAGTACTTC
length: 15; D: TRBD1; size: NA; J: TRBJ1-5; V: TRBV7-9; CDR3: CASSLGDRRNQPQHF; DNA: TGTGCCAGCAGCTTAGGGGACAGGAGAAATCAGCCCCAGCATTTT
length: 14; D: TRBD1; size: few; J: TRBJ1-6; V: TRBV7-9; CDR3: CASSQGAVGSPLHF; DNA: TGTGCCAGCAGCCAGGGGGCCGTAGGGTCACCCCTCCACTTT
length: 15; D: NA; size: NA; J: TRBJ1-3; V: TRBV6-1; CDR3: CASSGGTQSGNTIYF; DNA: TGTGCCAGCAGCGGAGGTACGCAATCTGGAAACACCATATATTTT
length: 16; D: TRBD1; size: NA; J: TRBJ1-1; V: TRBV7-9; CDR3: CASPQPPTGANTEAFF; DNA: TGTGCCAGCCCCCAACCTCCCACAGGGGCGAACACTGAAGCTTTCTTT
length: 12; D: NA; size: medium-sized; J: TRBJ2-3; V: TRBV20-1; CDR3: CSAREDTDTQYF; DNA: TGCAGTGCTAGAGAGGACACAGATACGCAGTATTTT
length: 12; D: NA; size: large; J: TRBJ1-5; V: TRBV12-3/TRBV12-4; CDR3: CASSNRDQPQHF; DNA: TGTGCCAGCAGCAACAGGGACCAGCCCCAGCATTTT
length: 16; D: NA; size: medium-sized; J: TRBJ2-7; V: TRBV10-3; CDR3: CAISEWGSDLKNEQYF; DNA: TGTGCCATCAGTGAGTGGGGGTCAGATCTAAAGAACGAGCAGTACTTC
length: 13; D: TRBD1; size: few; J: TRBJ1-6; V: TRBV11-2; CDR3: CASTRGSGSPLHF; DNA: TGTGCCAGCACCAGGGGGTCTGGCTCACCCCTCCACTTT
length: 17; D: TRBD2; size: NA; J: TRBJ2-2; V: TRBV12-3/TRBV12-4; CDR3: CASTLQAGGIDTGELFF; DNA: TGTGCCAGCACCTTACAAGCGGGGGGGATCGACACCGGGGAGCTGTTTTTT
length: 12; D: TRBD1; size: NA; J: TRBJ1-4; V: TRBV29-1; CDR3: CSVVGQKEKLFF; DNA: TGCAGCGTTGTGGGACAGAAGGAAAAACTGTTTTTT
length: 13; D: TRBD1; size: few; J: TRBJ2-5; V: TRBV9; CDR3: CASSGRTGETQYF; DNA: TGTGCCAGCAGCGGAAGGACAGGGGAGACCCAGTACTTC
length: 13; D: TRBD1; size: NA; J: TRBJ2-7; V: TRBV14; CDR3: CASSRDRIYEQYF; DNA: TGTGCCAGCAGCCGGGACAGGATCTACGAGCAGTACTTC
length: 15; D: TRBD1; size: NA; J: TRBJ2-5; V: TRBV7-9; CDR3: CASSSPDRGAGIRYF; DNA: TGTGCCAGCAGCTCCCCGGACAGGGGGGCGGGAATTCGGTACTTC
length: 14; D: NA; size: NA; J: TRBJ2-2; V: TRBV30; CDR3: CAWSVRPNTGELFF; DNA: TGTGCCTGGAGTGTACGACCGAACACCGGGGAGCTGTTTTTT
length: 14; D: NA; size: NA; J: TRBJ1-4; V: TRBV6-5; CDR3: CASSYSYTVGKLFF; DNA: TGTGCCAGCAGTTACTCCTACACGGTTGGAAAACTGTTTTTT
length: 14; D: TRBD1; size: NA; J: TRBJ1-1; V: TRBV19; CDR3: CASRTTGVNTEAFF; DNA: TGTGCCAGTAGGACGACAGGGGTGAACACCGAAGCTTTCTTT
length: 17; D: NA; size: NA; J: TRBJ1-6; V: TRBV4-3; CDR3: CASSQDGGGGNNSPLHF; DNA: TGCGCCAGCAGCCAAGATGGCGGAGGGGGGAATAATTCACCCCTCCACTTT
length: 16; D: NA; size: NA; J: TRBJ2-4; V: TRBV28; CDR3: CASSFRAPLAKNIQYF; DNA: TGTGCCAGCAGTTTTAGGGCACCCTTAGCCAAAAACATTCAGTACTTC
length: 13; D: NA; size: NA; J: TRBJ1-5; V: TRBV20-1; CDR3: CSFTRGAGQPQHF; DNA: TGCAGTTTTACAAGGGGCGCAGGTCAGCCCCAGCATTTT
length: 15; D: TRBD2; size: NA; J: TRBJ2-3; V: TRBV7-2; CDR3: CASSSSGGAGDTQYF; DNA: TGTGCCAGCAGCTCTAGCGGGGGGGCCGGGGATACGCAGTATTTT
length: 14; D: NA; size: few; J: TRBJ1-4; V: TRBV12-3/TRBV12-4; CDR3: CASSDPRTSEKLFF; DNA: TGTGCCAGCAGTGATCCCCGGACAAGTGAAAAACTGTTTTTT
length: 16; D: TRBD1; size: NA; J: TRBJ2-7; V: TRBV28; CDR3: CASSSTGTGITYEQYF; DNA: TGTGCCAGCAGTTCCACCGGGACAGGGATAACCTACGAGCAGTACTTC
length: 14; D: NA; size: medium-sized; J: TRBJ2-1; V: TRBV7-2; CDR3: CASSLRGFDNEQFF; DNA: TGTGCCAGCAGCTTGAGGGGGTTCGACAATGAGCAGTTCTTC
length: 16; D: TRBD1; size: NA; J: TRBJ1-2; V: TRBV5-6; CDR3: CASSLRATGGSYGYTF; DNA: TGTGCCAGCAGCTTGAGGGCGACAGGGGGCAGCTATGGCTACACCTTC
length: 12; D: NA; size: few; J: TRBJ2-5; V: TRBV29-1; CDR3: CSGRGGFETQYF; DNA: TGCAGCGGAAGAGGGGGGTTCGAGACCCAGTACTTC
length: 18; D: NA; size: few; J: TRBJ2-7; V: TRBV5-4; CDR3: CASSLRVAWGEPSYEQYF; DNA: TGTGCCAGCAGCTTGCGGGTAGCGTGGGGGGAACCGTCCTACGAGCAGTACTTC
length: 14; D: NA; size: few; J: TRBJ2-2; V: TRBV3-1; CDR3: CASSQATNTGELFF; DNA: TGTGCCAGCAGCCAAGCCACCAACACCGGGGAGCTGTTTTTT
length: 15; D: NA; size: NA; J: TRBJ1-5; V: TRBV7-9; CDR3: CASSLGRNSNQPQHF; DNA: TGTGCCAGCAGCTTAGGCAGGAATAGCAATCAGCCCCAGCATTTT
length: 11; D: NA; size: NA; J: TRBJ2-7; V: TRBV6-2/TRBV6-3; CDR3: CASSYFHEQYF; DNA: TGTGCCAGCAGTTACTTCCACGAGCAGTACTTC
length: 15; D: NA; size: few; J: TRBJ1-5; V: TRBV5-1; CDR3: CASSPLPMGNQPQHF; DNA: TGCGCCAGCAGCCCGCTTCCCATGGGCAATCAGCCCCAGCATTTT
length: 14; D: NA; size: few; J: TRBJ2-7; V: TRBV5-5; CDR3: CASSYWGGGWPSYF; DNA: TGTGCCAGCAGCTATTGGGGTGGAGGATGGCCGTCGTACTTC
length: 15; D: TRBD1; size: few; J: TRBJ2-5; V: TRBV7-2; CDR3: CASSLGDRVWETQYF; DNA: TGTGCCAGCAGCTTAGGGGACAGGGTGTGGGAGACCCAGTACTTC